The 23 T cell receptor beta chains given below trace back to one sample, sequenced in a study of CD8 T cells in Susac syndrome. Random hexamers primed reverse transcription of 0.5 to 1 ug RNA. TCRdb re-called the immunoSEQ multiplex PCR reads with MiXCR, one entry per CDR3 protein. This table holds fewer than 200,000 distinct CDR3 sequences, 80% to 95% found once. The sample was CD4+ T cells from PBMCs. The receptors here all came from a human donor in good health.

The chain employs TRBV7-2 and TRBJ2-5, with unresolved D. Trimming took 1 base from V and 5 from J, leaving 14 bases between them. This CDR3 has 15 amino acids. Germline assignment: CDR1 SGHTA and CDR2 FQGNSA. CDR3 DNA: TGTGCCAGCAGCTTAGGTAGAGGATTTGCGGAGACCCAGTACTTC. Residues: CASSLGRGFAETQYF.

V and J are TRBV7-3 and TRBJ1-1; D call uncertain. Germline-derived CDR1 and CDR2 are SGHTA and FQGTGA. The germline V and J ends were trimmed by 2 bases and 0 bases, with 10 bases remaining between them. The CDR3 is made up of 15 amino acids. As DNA, the CDR3 is TGTGCCAGCAGCTTAGATCCAGGAATGAACACTGAAGCTTTCTTT. This encodes CASSLDPGMNTEAFF. The full variable domain, completed using reference TRBV7-3 and TRBJ1-1, is GAGVSQTPSNKVTEKGKYVELRCDPISGHTALYWYRQSLGQGPEFLIYFQGTGAADDSGLPNDRFFAVRPEGSVSTLKIQRTERGDSAVYLCASSLDPGMNTEAFFGQGTRLTVV.

V gene TRBV4-2 combines with J gene TRBJ1-2; 7 bases agree with TRBD1. From germline, CDR1 is LGHNA and CDR2 YNFKEQ. The CDR3 contains 14 residues. V trimming: 2 bases; J trimming: 7 bases; junction bases outside the gene matches: 7. CDR3 in amino acids: CASSQFDRVLGYTF. The CDR3 DNA reads TGTGCCAGCAGCCAATTCGACAGGGTACTTGGCTACACCTTC.

The chain recombines TRBV7-8 with TRBJ2-1; the match to TRBD2 covers 8 bases. This CDR3 is built from 17 residues. Germline V gives CDR1 SGHVS, CDR2 FQNEAQ. The J segment lost 4 bases and the V segment lost 0 bases, leaving 8 bases of the junction unmatched. The CDR3, as DNA: TGTGCCAGCAGCTTAGCCGGGGGGGTAGGGGCTTACAATGAGCAGTTCTTC. Its protein product is CASSLAGGVGAYNEQFF.

The CDR3 coding sequence is TGCAGCGTTAGAACTAATGAAAAACTGTTTTTT. Encoded protein: CSVRTNEKLFF. This rearrangement joins TRBV29-1 to TRBJ1-4; no clear D. The V gene's germline CDR1 is SQVTM and CDR2 ANQGSEA. The CDR3 loop spans 11 amino acids. Trimming shortened V by 5 bases and J by 1 base, and 2 bases separated the two germline ends.

V usage is TRBV28 and J usage is TRBJ1-4; D gene ambiguous. Trimming stripped 2 bases from V and 8 bases from J, with 0 bases between. The CDR3 covers 10 residues. In germline, CDR1 is MDHEN, CDR2 SYDVKM. CDR3 sequence (DNA): TGTGCCAGCAGTTTAGAAAAACTGTTTTTT. This sequence encodes CASSLEKLFF.

J is TRBJ2-5 and V is TRBV12-3 or TRBV12-4; D call uncertain. The CDR3 runs 13 residues. The V end was cut by 5 bases, the J end by 3 bases, with 10 bases between. The CDR3 is CASSLVGKETQYF. The DNA for the CDR3 is TGTGCCAGCAGTCTAGTAGGAAAAGAGACCCAGTACTTC.

V is TRBV3-1 and J is TRBJ1-1; D gene unclear. The CDR3 runs to 13 residues. V dropped 6 bases and J dropped 3 bases, with 11 bases sitting between them. Germline loops: CDR1 LGHDT, CDR2 YNNKEL (reference sequence). CDR3 bases: TGTGCCAGCAGACAGAATTCGTACACTGAAGCTTTCTTT. Amino acid sequence: CASRQNSYTEAFF.

The chain combines TRBV7-3 with TRBJ2-7, with D perhaps matching TRBD2 (6 bases). The V end lost 2 bases, the J end lost 6 bases, and 17 bases lay between the germline ends. The CDR3 totals 15 residues. Germline loops: CDR1 SGHTA, CDR2 FQGTGA. The CDR3 spells CASSLAPPPGGEQYF. CDR3 DNA sequence: TGTGCCAGCAGCTTAGCCCCACCCCCCGGGGGCGAGCAGTACTTC.

The CDR3 is CASSLDYEQYV. In DNA, the CDR3 is TGTGCCAGCAGCTTGGACTACGAGCAGTACGTC. This rearrangement joins TRBV5-6 to TRBJ2-7; no reliable D call. V gave up 0 bases and J gave up 3 bases, with 1 base separating them. CDR3 length equals 11 residues. Germline values: CDR1 SGHDT, CDR2 YYEEEE.

The genes are TRBV20-1 and TRBJ1-1; D unresolved. Germline V gives CDR1 DFQATT, CDR2 SNEGSKA (reference sequence). Deletions cut 1 base from V and 5 bases from J, with 8 bases between. The CDR3 runs to 12 residues. Here the CDR3 reads CSARGRWTEAFF. In DNA form, the CDR3 reads TGCAGTGCTAGAGGCCGGTGGACTGAAGCTTTCTTT.

The J gene is TRBJ2-7, the V gene TRBV28; 8 nucleotides line up with TRBD1. This CDR3 spans 14 amino acids. Germline CDR1 is MDHEN and CDR2 is SYDVKM. V was clipped by 6 bases and J by 6 bases; unmatched bases: 10. The CDR3 DNA reads as TGTGCCAGCAGCTCCAGACAGGGGCCTAGCGAGCAGTACGTC. It encodes CASSSRQGPSEQYV.

V usage is TRBV30 and J usage is TRBJ1-1; unclear D gene. The V and J ends lost 0 bases and 1 base respectively, with 9 bases between them. The CDR3 covers 14 residues. Germline CDR1 and CDR2: GTSNPN and SVGIG (reference sequence). CDR3 DNA sequence: TGTGCCTGGAGTGTAAGTCTTACGAACACTGAAGCTTTCTTT. Residues: CAWSVSLTNTEAFF. Variable domain in full (rest from reference TRBV30 and TRBJ1-1): SQTIHQWPATLVQPVGSPLSLECTVEGTSNPNLYWYRQAAGRGLQLLFYSVGIGQISSEVPQNLSASRPQDRQFILSSKKLLLSDSGFYLCAWSVSLTNTEAFFGQGTRLTVV.

The chain is built from TRBV7-2 and TRBJ2-7; 9 bases are a match to TRBD1. V lost 5 bases, J lost 6 bases, and 8 bases stayed unmatched. Germline lookup yields CDR1 SGHTA and CDR2 FQGNSA. This CDR3 has 14 amino acids. The DNA for the CDR3 is TGTGCCAGCAGCCGATCGGGACAGGGAGGCGAGCAGTACTTC. It is translated as CASSRSGQGGEQYF.

V gene TRBV21-1 combines with J gene TRBJ2-7; the D segment call TRBD2 is taken from the table without a DNA check. TRBV21-1 is a listed pseudogene. The CDR3 length is 15 residues. The CDR3 is CASSKTSGSSYEQYV. CDR3 nucleotides: TGTGCCAGCAGCAAGACTAGCGGAAGCTCCTACGAGCAGTACGTC.

This clonotype was recorded once. The chain combines TRBV12-3 or TRBV12-4 with TRBJ1-2; maybe TRBD1 (6 bases). CDR3 length equals 15 residues. V shed 5 bases and J shed 4 bases, with 17 bases lying between them. DNA of the CDR3: TGTGCCAGCAGTCGACGTGGAGACAGGCCCTATGGCTACACCTTC. It is translated as CASSRRGDRPYGYTF.

The CDR3 here is CASSLEGINEKLFF. As DNA, the CDR3 is TGCGCCAGCAGTCTCGAGGGGATTAATGAAAAACTGTTTTTT. This rearrangement joins TRBV4-1 to TRBJ1-4; a possible D gene is TRBD1 (5 bases). The CDR3 has 14 amino acids. Germline values: CDR1 MGHRA, CDR2 YSYEKL. Trimming took off 6 bases at V and 4 bases at J, with 12 bases between the two ends.

The J gene is TRBJ2-3, the V gene TRBV28; D remains unclear. Germline CDR1 is MDHEN and CDR2 is SYDVKM. With 8 bases removed from V and 7 bases from J, the gap between germline ends came to 7 bases. This CDR3 comprises 10 residues. This CDR3 reads CASSRYTQYF. DNA of the CDR3: TGTGCCAGCTCACGTTATACGCAGTATTTT.

This chain joins TRBV27 and TRBJ2-7; tentatively, D is TRBD1 or TRBD2 (5 bases each). Deletions cut 5 bases from V and 0 bases from J, with 11 bases between. CDR1 and CDR2 (germline): MNHEY, SMNVEV (reference sequence). CDR3 size: 14 residues. CDR3 bases: TGTGCCAGCAGTATGAGGGGAAGCTCCTACGAGCAGTACTTC. Its protein is CASSMRGSSYEQYF.

The sample holds a few counts of this clonotype. The chain has TRBV6-6 and TRBJ1-1, with TRBD1 as a possible D gene (5 bases). The CDR3 consists of 12 residues. Germline CDR1 is MNHNY and CDR2 is SVGAGI (reference sequence). Trimming left V 4 bases short and J 5 bases short, with 8 bases between. Here the CDR3 reads CASSSTGTEAFF. The CDR3 DNA reads TGTGCCAGCAGTTCTACAGGTACTGAAGCTTTCTTT.

The rearrangement joins TRBV29-1 to TRBJ2-2; D gene uncertain. Trimming removed 0 bases from V and 2 bases from J, with 4 bases in between. Germline V gene lookup returns CDR1 SQVTM and CDR2 ANQGSEA. CDR3 length: 13 residues. CDR3 residues: CSVEDHNTGELFF. CDR3 sequence (DNA): TGCAGCGTTGAAGATCACAACACCGGGGAGCTGTTTTTT.

The chain carries TRBV6-6 and TRBJ1-2; D not certain. Germline V gene lookup returns CDR1 MNHNY and CDR2 SVGAGI (reference sequence). The CDR3 covers 11 residues. The V and J ends lost 6 bases and 8 bases respectively, with 10 bases between them. This CDR3 reads CASSTALGYTF. CDR3 bases: TGTGCCAGCAGCACCGCCCTGGGCTACACCTTC.

This clonotype was seen only once. This chain uses TRBV11-2 with TRBJ2-4; no clear D gene. Trimming took 1 base from V and 6 from J, leaving 13 bases between them. Germline V CDR1 and CDR2: SGHAT, FQNNGV. The CDR3 has 15 residues. Here the CDR3 reads CASSLGVVGVNIQYF. CDR3 bases: TGTGCCAGCAGCTTAGGGGTGGTAGGAGTAAACATTCAGTACTTC.